Presented here are 9 T cell receptor beta chains from one specimen sequenced in a study of T cell repertoires in cytomegalovirus infection. TCRdb re-called the reads through MiXCR, storing one row per CDR3 protein. The profile shows 30,000 to 40,000 distinct CDR3 sequences, about 54% of them singletons. The antigens for these receptors are not known. Sample: CD8+ T cells from cultured PBMCs, taken from culture after CMV antigen stimulation. The source is a human donor in good health (CMV status not recorded). Some clones in this sample may be carry-over from other donors' samples.

V gene TRBV27 combines with J gene TRBJ2-7; TRBD2 agrees at 10 bases. V was clipped by 2 bases and J by 3 bases; unmatched bases: 4. The CDR3 has 15 amino acids. Per the germline V gene, CDR1 is MNHEY and CDR2 is SMNVEV (reference sequence). The CDR3 sequence is CASSLQRGGNYEQYF. CDR3 DNA sequence: TGTGCCAGCAGTTTACAGCGGGGGGGAAACTACGAGCAGTACTTC.

V usage is TRBV27 and J usage is TRBJ2-6; TRBD1 matches at 8 bases. There are 15 residues in the CDR3. After removal of 6 bases from V and 0 bases from J, the junction contained 1 base not matched to a gene. Germline CDR1 reads MNHEY; CDR2 reads SMNVEV (reference sequence). CDR3 sequence: CASRTGASGANVLTF. The CDR3 nucleotides are TGTGCCAGCAGGACAGGGGCCTCTGGGGCCAACGTCCTGACTTTC.

V usage is TRBV5-1 and J usage is TRBJ2-7; unclear D gene. V lost 1 base and J 2 bases, leaving 10 bases between the germline ends. Per the germline V gene, CDR1 is SGHRS and CDR2 is YFSETQ. The CDR3 runs 14 residues. CDR3 DNA: TGCGCCAGCAGCTTGAACAGAATGGCCTACGAGCAGTACTTC. Its translation: CASSLNRMAYEQYF. Looking up the rest from reference TRBV5-1 and TRBJ2-7 gives the full variable domain: KAGVTQTPRYLIKTRGQQVTLSCSPISGHRSVSWYQQTPGQGLQFLFEYFSETQRNKGNFPGRFSGRQFSNSRSEMNVSTLELGDSALYLCASSLNRMAYEQYFGPGTRLTVT.

The chain employs TRBV19 and TRBJ2-1; D remains ambiguous. Germline CDR1 LNHDA, CDR2 SQIVND (reference sequence). Trimming stripped 3 bases from V and 4 bases from J, with 10 bases between. CDR3 length: 14 residues. The CDR3 nucleotides read TGTGCCAGTAGTATCACTCGCAGTTACAATGAGCAGTTCTTC. It specifies CASSITRSYNEQFF.

This clonotype has a handful of counts. This chain joins TRBV6-2 or TRBV6-3 and TRBJ2-3; TRBD2 agrees at 7 bases. J was trimmed by 3 bases and V by 0 bases; bases with no gene match: 6. The CDR3 is 16 residues long. In germline, CDR1 is MNHEY, CDR2 SVGEGT. DNA for the CDR3: TGTGCCAGCAGTTACTCTTCCGCGGGAGTTACAGATACGCAGTATTTT. It encodes CASSYSSAGVTDTQYF.

V usage is TRBV27 and J usage is TRBJ2-7, with no clear D. The V end lost 5 bases, the J end lost 4 bases, and 15 bases lay between the germline ends. There are 14 residues in the CDR3. Germline assignment: CDR1 MNHEY and CDR2 SMNVEV (reference sequence). CDR3 bases: TGTGCCAGCAGTCCAGGTGTAGGGTTTTACGAGCAGTACTTC. It is translated as CASSPGVGFYEQYF.

The J gene is TRBJ2-7, the V gene TRBV11-2, with no clear D. From germline, CDR1 is SGHAT and CDR2 FQNNGV. V was trimmed by 3 bases and J by 7 bases, leaving 7 bases between them. This CDR3 has 11 residues. The CDR3 DNA sequence: TGTGCCAGCAGCTTTCCCCAGGAGCAGTACTTC. It codes for CASSFPQEQYF.

V gene TRBV7-6 combines with J gene TRBJ2-1; 9 positions agree with TRBD2. Trimming removed 1 base from V and 1 base from J; junction bases left unmatched: 5. Per germline, CDR1 SGHVS and CDR2 FNYEAQ. This CDR3 is built from 17 residues. CDR3 sequence reads: CASSLGAGGGSYNEQFF. The CDR3 DNA is TGTGCCAGCAGCTTAGGAGCGGGGGGAGGGTCCTACAATGAGCAGTTCTTC. The full variable domain, with the rest looked up from reference TRBV7-6 and TRBJ2-1, is GAGVSQSPRYKVTKRGQDVALRCDPISGHVSLYWYRQALGQGPEFLTYFNYEAQQDKSGLPNDRFSAERPEGSISTLTIQRTEQRDSAMYRCASSLGAGGGSYNEQFFGPGTRLTVL.

The V call is TRBV6-6, the J call TRBJ1-5; D might be TRBD1 (5 bases). V was shortened by 0 bases and J by 7 bases, with 10 bases between the two germline ends. The CDR3 runs to 14 residues. Germline lookup yields CDR1 MNHNY and CDR2 SVGAGI (reference sequence). CDR3 coding DNA: TGTGCCAGCAGTTACTCAGGGGAGGACCAGCCCCAGCATTTT. This codes for CASSYSGEDQPQHF.